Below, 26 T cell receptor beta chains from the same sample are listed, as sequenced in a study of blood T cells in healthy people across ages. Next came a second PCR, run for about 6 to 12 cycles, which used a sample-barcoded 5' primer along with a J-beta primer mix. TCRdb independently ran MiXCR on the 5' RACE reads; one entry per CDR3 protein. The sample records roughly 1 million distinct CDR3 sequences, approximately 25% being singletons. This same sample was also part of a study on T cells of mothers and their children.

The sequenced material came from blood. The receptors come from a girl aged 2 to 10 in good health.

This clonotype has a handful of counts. The CDR3 sequence: CASSLRPGGLKDTQYF. CDR3 sequence (DNA): TGTGCCAGCAGCCTAAGACCGGGAGGGTTAAAAGATACGCAGTATTTT. The genes are TRBV3-1 and TRBJ2-3; TRBD2 aligns across 8 bases. V shed 4 bases, J shed 5 bases, and the junction held 11 bases outside the gene matches. Germline V gives CDR1 LGHDT, CDR2 YNNKEL (reference sequence). The CDR3 totals 16 residues.

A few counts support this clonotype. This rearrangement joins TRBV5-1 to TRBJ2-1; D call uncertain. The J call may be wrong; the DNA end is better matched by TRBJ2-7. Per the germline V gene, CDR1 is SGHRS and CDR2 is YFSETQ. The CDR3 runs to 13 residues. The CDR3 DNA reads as TGCGCCAGCAGCGTAGGCCCTTCCGGGGAGCAGTACTTC. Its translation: CASSVGPSGEQYF.

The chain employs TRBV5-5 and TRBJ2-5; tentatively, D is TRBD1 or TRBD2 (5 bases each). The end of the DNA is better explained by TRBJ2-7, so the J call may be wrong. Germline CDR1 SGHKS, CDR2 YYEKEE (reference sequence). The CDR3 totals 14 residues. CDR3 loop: CASSLAGQTYEQYF. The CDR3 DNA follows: TGTGCCAGCAGCTTGGCGGGGCAGACCTACGAGCAGTACTTC.

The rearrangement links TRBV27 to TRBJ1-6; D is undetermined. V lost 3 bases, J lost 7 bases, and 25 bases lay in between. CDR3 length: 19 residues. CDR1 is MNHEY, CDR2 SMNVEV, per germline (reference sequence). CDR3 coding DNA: TGTGCCAGCAGTTTTGACGCGGCCTTCACACAGATCCCCAATTCACCCCTCCACTTT. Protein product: CASSFDAAFTQIPNSPLHF.

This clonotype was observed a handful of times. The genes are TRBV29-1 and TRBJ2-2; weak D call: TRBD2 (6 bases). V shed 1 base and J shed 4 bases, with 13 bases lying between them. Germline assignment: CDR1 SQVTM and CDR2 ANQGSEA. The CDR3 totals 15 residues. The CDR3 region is CSVEAAGHGTGELFF. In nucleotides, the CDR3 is TGCAGCGTTGAAGCGGCGGGGCATGGCACCGGGGAGCTGTTTTTT.

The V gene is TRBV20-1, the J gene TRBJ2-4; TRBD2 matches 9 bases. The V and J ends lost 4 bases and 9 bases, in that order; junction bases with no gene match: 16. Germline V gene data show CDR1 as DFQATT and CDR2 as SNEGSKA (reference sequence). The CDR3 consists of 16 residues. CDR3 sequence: CSATLRGIAGAVIQYF. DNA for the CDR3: TGCAGTGCTACACTCCGGGGAATAGCGGGAGCGGTCATTCAGTACTTC.

Here the CDR3 reads CAISDPLSGVRQYGYTF. In nucleotides, the CDR3 is TGTGCCATCAGTGACCCTTTGTCGGGGGTGAGGCAGTATGGCTACACCTTC. This chain connects TRBV10-3 to TRBJ1-2; D is perhaps TRBD1 (5 bases). Germline V gives CDR1 ENHRY, CDR2 SYGVKD. V shed 3 bases and J shed 5 bases, with 22 bases lying between them. This CDR3 has 17 residues.

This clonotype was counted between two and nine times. As DNA, the CDR3 is TGTGCCAGCAGGCCAGACAGAGAATGGACTGAAGCTTTCTTT. Translation gives CASRPDREWTEAFF. The gene calls are TRBV7-3 and TRBJ1-1; TRBD1 is a possible D gene (5 bases). Germline lookup yields CDR1 SGHTA and CDR2 FQGTGA. With 6 bases removed from V and 5 bases from J, the gap between germline ends came to 16 bases. The CDR3 is made up of 14 amino acids.

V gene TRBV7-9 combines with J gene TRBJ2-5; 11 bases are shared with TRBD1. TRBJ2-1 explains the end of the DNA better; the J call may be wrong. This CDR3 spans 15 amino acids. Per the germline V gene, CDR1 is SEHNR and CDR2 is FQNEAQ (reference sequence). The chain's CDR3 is CASSARDRGGNEQFF. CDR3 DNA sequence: TGTGCCAGCAGCGCTCGGGACAGGGGGGGGAATGAGCAGTTCTTC.

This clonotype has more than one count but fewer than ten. This CDR3 reads CASSQEDTDYQPQHF. CDR3 nucleotide sequence: TGCGCCAGCAGCCAAGAGGACACCGATTATCAGCCCCAGCATTTT. The chain employs TRBV4-1 and TRBJ1-5; D is possibly TRBD1 (5 bases). CDR1 MGHRA and CDR2 YSYEKL come from the germline V gene. V was pared by 0 bases and J by 5 bases, with 11 bases between. The CDR3 extends over 15 amino acids.

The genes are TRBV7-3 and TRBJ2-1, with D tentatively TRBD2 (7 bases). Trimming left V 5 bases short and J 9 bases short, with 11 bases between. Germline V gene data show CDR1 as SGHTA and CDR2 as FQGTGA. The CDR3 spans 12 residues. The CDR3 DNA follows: TGTGCCAGCAGCGACGGGGGGCCTGAGCAGTTCTTC. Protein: CASSDGGPEQFF.

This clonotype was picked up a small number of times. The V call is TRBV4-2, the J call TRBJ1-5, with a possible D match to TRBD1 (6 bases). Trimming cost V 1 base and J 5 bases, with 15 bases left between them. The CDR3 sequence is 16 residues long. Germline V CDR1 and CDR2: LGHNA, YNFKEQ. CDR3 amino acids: CASSQGGGKGDQPQHF. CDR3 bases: TGTGCCAGCAGCCAAGGAGGAGGCAAGGGGGATCAGCCCCAGCATTTT.

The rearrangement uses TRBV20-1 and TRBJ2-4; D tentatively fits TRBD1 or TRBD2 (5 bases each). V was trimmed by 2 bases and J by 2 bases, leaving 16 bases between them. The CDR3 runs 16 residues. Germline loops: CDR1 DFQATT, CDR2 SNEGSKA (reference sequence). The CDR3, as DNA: TGCAGTGCTAGAAGAACCGGGACCGCTCCCAAAAACATTCAGTACTTC. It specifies CSARRTGTAPKNIQYF.

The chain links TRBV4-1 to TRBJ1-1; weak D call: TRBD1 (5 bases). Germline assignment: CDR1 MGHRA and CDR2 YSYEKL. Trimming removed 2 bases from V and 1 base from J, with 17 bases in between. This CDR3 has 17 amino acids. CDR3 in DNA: TGCGCCAGCAGCCAAATTAGGGCAGACAGTTCGAACACTGAAGCTTTCTTT. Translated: CASSQIRADSSNTEAFF.

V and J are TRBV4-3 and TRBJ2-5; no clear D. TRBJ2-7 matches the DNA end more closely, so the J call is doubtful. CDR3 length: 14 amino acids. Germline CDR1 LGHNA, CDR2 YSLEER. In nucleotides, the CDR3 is TGCGCCAGCAGCCAAGCGGTGGGCGGATACGAGCAGTACTTC. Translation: CASSQAVGGYEQYF.

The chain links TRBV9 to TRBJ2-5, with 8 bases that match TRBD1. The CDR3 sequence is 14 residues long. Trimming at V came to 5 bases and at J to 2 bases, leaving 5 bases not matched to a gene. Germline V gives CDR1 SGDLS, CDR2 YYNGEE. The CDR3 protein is CASSDDRGQETQYF. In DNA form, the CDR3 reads TGTGCCAGCAGTGATGACAGGGGTCAAGAGACCCAGTACTTC.

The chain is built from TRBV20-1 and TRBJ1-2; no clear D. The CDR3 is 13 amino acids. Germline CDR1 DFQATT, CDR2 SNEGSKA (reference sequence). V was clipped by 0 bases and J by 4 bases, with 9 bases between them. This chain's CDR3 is CSARDMRPYGYTF. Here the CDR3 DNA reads TGCAGTGCTAGAGATATGCGGCCCTATGGCTACACCTTC.

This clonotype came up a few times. CDR3 amino acids: CASSKRGTSKSSSGANVLTF. The CDR3 nucleotides read TGTGCCAGCAGCAAAAGGGGGACTAGCAAGAGTTCCTCTGGGGCCAACGTCCTGACTTTC. The chain recombines TRBV21-1 with TRBJ2-6; the D call TRBD2 from the table was never checked on the DNA. TRBV21-1 is a known pseudogene. This CDR3 region has 20 residues.

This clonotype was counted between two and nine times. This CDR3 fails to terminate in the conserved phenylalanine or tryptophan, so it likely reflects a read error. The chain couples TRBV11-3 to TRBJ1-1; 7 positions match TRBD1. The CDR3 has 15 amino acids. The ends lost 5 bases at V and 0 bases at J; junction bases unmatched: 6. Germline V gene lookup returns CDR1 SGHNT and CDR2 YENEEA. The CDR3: CASSLEGQMNTEAFL. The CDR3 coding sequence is TGTGCCAGCAGCCTGGAGGGACAGATGAACACTGAAGCTTTCCTT.

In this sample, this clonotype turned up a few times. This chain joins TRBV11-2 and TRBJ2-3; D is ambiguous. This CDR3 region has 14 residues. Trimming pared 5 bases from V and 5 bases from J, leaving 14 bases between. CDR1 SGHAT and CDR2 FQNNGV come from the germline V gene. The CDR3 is CASSPTLQQDTQYF. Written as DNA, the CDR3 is TGTGCCAGCAGCCCGACCTTACAGCAAGATACGCAGTATTTT.

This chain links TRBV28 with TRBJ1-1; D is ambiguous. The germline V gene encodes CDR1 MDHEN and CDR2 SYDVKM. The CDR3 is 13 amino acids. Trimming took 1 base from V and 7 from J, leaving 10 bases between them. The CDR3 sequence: CASSLSDRSEAFF. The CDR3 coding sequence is TGTGCCAGCAGTTTATCCGACCGGAGTGAAGCTTTCTTT.

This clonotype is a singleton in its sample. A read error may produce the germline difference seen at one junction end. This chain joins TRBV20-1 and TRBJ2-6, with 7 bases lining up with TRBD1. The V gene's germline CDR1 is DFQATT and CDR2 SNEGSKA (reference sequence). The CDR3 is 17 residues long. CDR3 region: CSARAPRDRAGADVLTF. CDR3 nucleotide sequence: TGCAGTGCTAGAGCTCCTCGTGACAGGGCTGGGGCCGACGTCCTGACTTTC.

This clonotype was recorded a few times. The CDR3 loop is CASSDSGENTGELFF. The CDR3, as DNA: TGTGCCAGCAGCGACTCGGGTGAGAACACCGGGGAGCTGTTTTTT. The chain joins TRBV6-5 to TRBJ2-2; D is unclear. CDR3 length: 15 residues. V lost 6 bases, J lost 1 base, and 12 bases lay in between. CDR1 and CDR2 (germline): MNHEY, SVGAGI.

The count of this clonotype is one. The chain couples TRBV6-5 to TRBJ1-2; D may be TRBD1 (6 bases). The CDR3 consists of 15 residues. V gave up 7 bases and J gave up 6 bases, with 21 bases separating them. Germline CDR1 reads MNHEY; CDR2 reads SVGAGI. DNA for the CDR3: TGTGCCAGCACCCTAATACAGGGCTTCTTCGATGGCTACACCTTC. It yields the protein CASTLIQGFFDGYTF.

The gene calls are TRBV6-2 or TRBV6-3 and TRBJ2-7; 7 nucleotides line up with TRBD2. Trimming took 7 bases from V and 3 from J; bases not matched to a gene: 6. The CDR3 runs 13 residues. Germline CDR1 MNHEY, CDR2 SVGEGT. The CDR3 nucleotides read TGTGCCAGCAACCCACTAGCGAACTACGAGCAGTACTTC. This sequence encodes CASNPLANYEQYF.

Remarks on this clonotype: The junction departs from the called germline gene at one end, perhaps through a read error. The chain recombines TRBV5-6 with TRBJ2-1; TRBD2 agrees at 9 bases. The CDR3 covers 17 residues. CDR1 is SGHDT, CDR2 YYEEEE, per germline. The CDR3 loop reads CTSSLISGGLFYNEQFF. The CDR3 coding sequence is TGTACCAGCAGCTTGATTAGCGGGGGCCTCTTCTACAATGAGCAGTTCTTC.